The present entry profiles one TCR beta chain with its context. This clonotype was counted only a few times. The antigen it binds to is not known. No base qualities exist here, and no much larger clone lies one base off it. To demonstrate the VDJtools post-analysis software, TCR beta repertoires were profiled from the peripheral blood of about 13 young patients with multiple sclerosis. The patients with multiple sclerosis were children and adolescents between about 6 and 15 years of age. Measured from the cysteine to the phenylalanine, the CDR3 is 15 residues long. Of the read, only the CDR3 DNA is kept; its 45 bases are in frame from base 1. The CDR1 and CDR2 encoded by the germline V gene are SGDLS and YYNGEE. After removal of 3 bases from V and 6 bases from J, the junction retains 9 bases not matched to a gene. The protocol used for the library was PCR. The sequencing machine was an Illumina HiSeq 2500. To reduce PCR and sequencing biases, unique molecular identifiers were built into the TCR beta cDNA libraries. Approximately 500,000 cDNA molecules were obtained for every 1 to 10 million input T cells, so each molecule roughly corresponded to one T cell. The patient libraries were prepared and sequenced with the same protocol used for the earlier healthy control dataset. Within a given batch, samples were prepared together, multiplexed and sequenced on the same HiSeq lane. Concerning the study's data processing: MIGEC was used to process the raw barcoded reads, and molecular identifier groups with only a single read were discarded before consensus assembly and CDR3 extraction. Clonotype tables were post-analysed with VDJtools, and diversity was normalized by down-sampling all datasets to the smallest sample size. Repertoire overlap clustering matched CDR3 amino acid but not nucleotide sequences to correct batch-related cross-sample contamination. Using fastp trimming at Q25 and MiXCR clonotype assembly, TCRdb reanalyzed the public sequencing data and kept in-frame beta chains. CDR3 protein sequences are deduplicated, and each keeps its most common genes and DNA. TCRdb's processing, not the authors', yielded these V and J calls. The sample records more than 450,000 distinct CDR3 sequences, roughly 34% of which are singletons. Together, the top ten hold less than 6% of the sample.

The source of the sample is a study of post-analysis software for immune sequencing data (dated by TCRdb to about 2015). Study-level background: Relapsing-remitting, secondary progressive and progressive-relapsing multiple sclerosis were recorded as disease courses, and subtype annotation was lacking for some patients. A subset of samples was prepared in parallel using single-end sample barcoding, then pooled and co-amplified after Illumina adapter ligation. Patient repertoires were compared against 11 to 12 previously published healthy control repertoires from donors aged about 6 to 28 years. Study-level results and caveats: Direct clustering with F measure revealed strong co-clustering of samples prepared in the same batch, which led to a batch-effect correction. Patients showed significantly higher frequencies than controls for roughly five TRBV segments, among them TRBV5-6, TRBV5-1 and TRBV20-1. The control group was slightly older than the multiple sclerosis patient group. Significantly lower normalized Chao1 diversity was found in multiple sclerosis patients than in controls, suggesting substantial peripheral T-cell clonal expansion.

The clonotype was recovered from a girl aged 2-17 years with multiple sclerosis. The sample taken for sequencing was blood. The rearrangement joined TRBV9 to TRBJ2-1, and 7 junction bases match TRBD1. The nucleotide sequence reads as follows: TGTGCCAGCAGCGGCCGGGACAGAAGTATCAATGAGCAGTTCTTC. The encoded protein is CASSGRDRSINEQFF. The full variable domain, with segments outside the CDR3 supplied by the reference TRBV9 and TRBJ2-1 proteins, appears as DSGVTQTPKHLITATGQRVTLRCSPRSGDLSVYWYQQSLDQGLQFLIQYYNGEERAKGNILERFSAQQFPDLHSELNLSSLELGDSALYFCASSGRDRSINEQFFGPGTRLTVL.